This entry describes one T cell receptor beta chain. It has no known antigen specificity. No much larger clone exists at a distance of one base, and base qualities are not known. Using the deep immunoSEQ assay, TCR CDR3 regions were amplified from genomic DNA by multiplex PCR. Extracted genomic DNA from each cell subset was distributed evenly across all wells of several immunoSEQ 96-well plates, and each plate was treated as a replicate. For sorted subsets, approximately 0.2 ug of genomic DNA, equivalent to some 30,000 T cell genomes, went into each replicate PCR. The purified libraries were quantified using a Qubit 3.0 fluorometer, sized with a Bioanalyzer 2100, and then quantified again using the KAPA Library Quantification kit. A separate single-read 150-cycle Illumina NextSeq 550 flow cell was used to sequence each immunoSEQ 96-well plate. For the original study's pipeline: Because the immunoSEQ output held only junctional sequences and lacked quality scores, the filtering could not match the filtering applied to full-length reads. Sequences were annotated with PyIR, a Python wrapper for IgBLAST v1.9, using IMGT germline references to assign V/J genes and CDR3. Reads were filtered out if the reads had weak V/J assignments (E-value above 1e-6), no CDR3, stop codons, out-of-frame junctions, or ambiguous translated residues. A V3J clonotype was defined by an identical inferred V gene, J gene, and CDR3 amino acid sequence. Percentage overlap between repertoires was computed as shared unique clonotypes divided by the size of the smaller repertoire. Three approaches were used to assess repertoire richness: RTK rarefaction, the Chao1 estimator, and Recon v2.1 estimates of unobserved clonotypes. OLGA was used to compute generation probabilities for all TCRbeta clonotypes that the gDNA method yielded from four donors. This is the immuneACCESS table as TCRdb keeps it, with only in-frame sequences that have V and J called. A part of the clones is gone; compared with another copy, unresolved V genes explain less than half, and the rest is unexplained. The D gene and trimming were derived from the DNA, and the V and J assignments and clone size from that table. This sample lists over 2 million clones; about nine tenths were detected once. The ten largest clones take up 0.37% of the sample.

These data belong to a study of shared clonotypes between healthy human individuals (dated by TCRdb to the early 2020s). Concerning the study at large: A couple of women and three men aged 18 to 49 years were included in the cohort. Per donor, three plates each were used for CD4 naive and CD4 memory, two for CD8 naive, and one for CD8 memory. Blood TCR repertoires of roughly five healthy adults were deeply sequenced to estimate repertoire size and the extent of clonotype sharing between individuals. Libraries were prepared and TCR repertoires were sequenced by different laboratories using diverse techniques, in order to increase sequencing depth and limit assay-specific biases. Leukapheresis yielded between about 0.85 and 10 billion PBMCs per donor. Findings and caveats that apply to the study as a whole: Compared with non-shared clonotypes, clonotypes shared by all four sorted-subset donors had higher generation probabilities. Larger estimated clonotype richness was generally found for naive subsets than for memory subsets. Even with the large sequencing depth, rarefaction of the sorted-subset datasets indicated that sequencing was incomplete. Based on pairwise subsampling, the degree of clonotype sharing among donors was expected to be affected by sequencing depth. Roughly 5.2% of naive CD4, 3.5% of naive CD8, about 2.1% of memory CD4, and around 0.42% of memory CD8 clonotypes were shared across a few donors. Because the study included a small number of donors, the genetic and exposure-history diversity represented was limited. Sampling was restricted to blood, and TCR repertoires in tissue are likely to differ from TCR repertoires in blood.

V gives up 3 bases and J gives up 0 bases, and the segment between their germline ends measures 11 bases. The CDR3 contains 15 residues, cysteine and phenylalanine counted. CDR3 DNA only is kept here, 45 bases in frame from base 1. The germline V gene (reference sequence) provides CDR1 LNHDA and CDR2 SQIVND. The donors were healthy, HIV-negative adults who had no recently reported acute infections or vaccinations. Every donor was a Caucasian adult living in Nashville, Tennessee, USA. CD4+ T cells were enriched by magnetic negative selection, after which naive cells were positively selected on CD45RA and the negative fraction was taken as the memory subset. After blood collection by leukapheresis, PBMCs were isolated using Ficoll-Histopaque density gradient centrifugation and then cryopreserved in the vapor phase of liquid nitrogen. Analytical flow cytometry was used to check the purity and quantity of every magnetically sorted T cell population. From each sorted fraction, genomic DNA was isolated and quantified by UV absorbance on a Nanodrop 2000c.

The origin of this receptor is a young man in good health. Some clones in this sample may be carry-over from other donors' samples. The chain is made from TRBV19 and TRBJ1-1; the D gene assignment is ambiguous. The sequenced sample was naive CD4+ T cells from PBMCs. What this sample's cell subset or site label stands for: CD45RA+ positively selected. CDR3 region: CASSILRPMNTEAFF. The bases are TGTGCCAGTAGTATTCTACGGCCTATGAACACTGAAGCTTTCTTT.